Below, 21 T cell receptor beta chains from the same sample are listed, as sequenced in a study of T cells in Graves' hyperthyroidism and ophthalmopathy. Authors of the study amplified TCR beta CDR3 regions from RNA transcripts. HTBI primers were the set used in a first-round RT-PCR of the TCR CDR3. TCRdb used MiXCR to reprocess the multiplex PCR reads, holding one entry per CDR3 protein. The sample has about 160,000 distinct CDR3 sequences; less than 10% are singletons. Sequenced input: blood. The origin of the receptors is a woman between 18 and 29 years old with Graves' hyperthyroidism that later progressed to Graves' ophthalmopathy.

This clonotype was seen a few times. The chain links TRBV20-1 to TRBJ1-3; D might be TRBD1 (5 bases). V dropped 1 base and J dropped 2 bases, with 15 bases sitting between them. The germline gives CDR1 DFQATT, CDR2 SNEGSKA (reference sequence). CDR3 length equals 16 residues. In nucleotides, the CDR3 is TGCAGTGCTAGAGCCTATCGGGGGGGGGCTGGAAACACCATATATTTT. Translation gives CSARAYRGGAGNTIYF.

This clonotype was observed many times. CDR3 sequence reads: CASSDGTGGNTEAFF. The DNA of the CDR3 is TGTGCCAGTAGTGACGGGACAGGGGGAAACACTGAAGCTTTCTTT. The V and J genes are TRBV19 and TRBJ1-1, with TRBD1 matching over 11 bases. CDR3 length: 15 amino acids. From germline, CDR1 is LNHDA and CDR2 SQIVND (reference sequence). V lost 5 bases and J lost 2; bases outside the gene matches: 4.

This clonotype was counted many times. This chain connects TRBV28 to TRBJ1-6, with 11 nucleotides matching TRBD1. Looked up from germline, CDR1 is MDHEN and CDR2 is SYDVKM. There are 15 residues in the CDR3. Trimming removed 5 bases from V and 14 bases from J; junction bases left unmatched: 11. The CDR3 region has the DNA TGTGCCAGCAGTCTCCCAGGGACAGGGGGGTTTTCCCTCCACTTT. Translated: CASSLPGTGGFSLHF.

This clonotype was observed at least ten times. The chain carries TRBV5-8 and TRBJ2-1; TRBD1 aligns across 9 bases. This CDR3 has 15 amino acids. Germline CDR1 is SGHTS and CDR2 is YDEGEE. V shed 0 bases, J shed 4 bases, and the junction held 2 bases outside the gene matches. This chain's CDR3 is CASSLGQGDYNEQFF. CDR3 in DNA: TGTGCCAGCAGCTTGGGACAGGGGGATTACAATGAGCAGTTCTTC.

CDR3 coding DNA: TGTGCCATCAGTGGCTCCTACGGGACTGACCGAACCACCATATATTTT. It encodes CAISGSYGTDRTTIYF. The gene calls are TRBV10-3 and TRBJ1-3; a weak D match, TRBD1 (5 bases). V was pared by 4 bases and J by 9 bases, with 22 bases between. The CDR3 is 16 amino acids. Germline assignment: CDR1 ENHRY and CDR2 SYGVKD.

This clonotype was recorded at least ten times. The V gene is TRBV29-1, the J gene TRBJ2-1, with no clear D. This CDR3 region has 12 residues. The V and J ends lost 4 bases and 7 bases respectively, with 11 bases between them. CDR1 is SQVTM and CDR2 is ANQGSEA in the germline V gene. The CDR3 DNA reads as TGCAGCGTTGTGACACAGTTAAATGAGCAGTTCTTC. Residues: CSVVTQLNEQFF.

In its sample, this clonotype was seen a few times. J is TRBJ2-7 and V is TRBV5-1; D remains unclear. This CDR3 has 12 residues. Looked up from germline, CDR1 is SGHRS and CDR2 is YFSETQ. V was shortened by 0 bases and J by 6 bases, with 7 bases between the two germline ends. The CDR3 region is CASSLGPSEQYF. CDR3 sequence (DNA): TGCGCCAGCAGCTTGGGGCCGAGCGAGCAGTACTTC.

At least ten counts were recorded for this clonotype. The CDR3 loop is CASSPGLAGKYNEQFF. In nucleotides, the CDR3 is TGTGCCAGCAGCCCGGGACTAGCGGGGAAATACAATGAGCAGTTCTTC. The chain combines TRBV28 with TRBJ2-1, with 13 bases that match TRBD2. The germline CDR1 and CDR2 sequences are MDHEN and SYDVKM. This CDR3 is 16 amino acids long. Trimming removed 6 bases from V and 4 bases from J; junction bases left unmatched: 6.

This clonotype was detected ten times or more. The chain uses TRBV7-9 and TRBJ2-3, with 7 positions matching TRBD1. The CDR3 totals 19 residues. Losses at the gene ends were 4 bases for V and 1 base for J; bases not matched to a gene: 17. The germline CDR1 and CDR2 sequences are SEHNR and FQNEAQ (reference sequence). CDR3 DNA: TGTGCCAGCAGCTCCCCGGTTTTAGGGACAGTACGACGCACAGATACGCAGTATTTT. It translates to CASSSPVLGTVRRTDTQYF.

The sample holds many counts of this clonotype. This chain connects TRBV20-1 to TRBJ2-3; a weak D match, TRBD2 (6 bases). Germline lookup yields CDR1 DFQATT and CDR2 SNEGSKA (reference sequence). The germline V and J ends were trimmed by 6 bases and 4 bases, with 17 bases remaining between them. The CDR3 consists of 14 residues. This chain's CDR3 is CSAPFDRRADTQYF. The CDR3 bases are TGCAGTGCCCCGTTTGACCGGAGGGCAGATACGCAGTATTTT.

This clonotype showed up many times. V and J are TRBV29-1 and TRBJ2-1; tentative D call: TRBD2 (6 bases). This CDR3 has 12 residues. Trimming shortened V by 7 bases and J by 7 bases, and 14 bases separated the two germline ends. Looked up from germline, CDR1 is SQVTM and CDR2 is ANQGSEA. In nucleotides, the CDR3 is TGCAGCGGGAGGGCTGGAGTGAATGAGCAGTTCTTC. Protein product: CSGRAGVNEQFF.

This clonotype came up many times. This chain joins TRBV19 and TRBJ2-2; D unresolved. Germline lookup yields CDR1 LNHDA and CDR2 SQIVND (reference sequence). CDR3 size: 13 residues. V was clipped by 5 bases and J by 6 bases, with 10 bases between them. In DNA, the CDR3 is TGTGCCAGTAGTGACGGATTCCCCGGGGAGCTGTTTTTT. The encoded protein is CASSDGFPGELFF.

This clonotype came up many times. The chain recombines TRBV7-9 with TRBJ1-4; the D gene is possibly TRBD1 (5 bases). The V gene's germline CDR1 is SEHNR and CDR2 FQNEAQ (reference sequence). This CDR3 has 17 residues. The V and J ends lost 5 bases and 1 base respectively, with 17 bases between them. The CDR3 DNA reads TGTGCCAGCAGCAACGGACACCTAGGCGTAACTAATGAAAAACTGTTTTTT. It yields the protein CASSNGHLGVTNEKLFF.

This clonotype was observed a handful of times. This sequence joins TRBV4-1 and TRBJ1-5; 7 positions match TRBD1. Germline CDR1 reads MGHRA; CDR2 reads YSYEKL. Germline trimming cut 1 base from V and 1 base from J; bases unmatched to any gene: 13. The CDR3 has 19 residues. The CDR3 spells CASSQGLTRQGRSNQPQHF. The DNA of the CDR3 is TGCGCCAGCAGCCAAGGTCTGACCCGACAGGGACGAAGCAATCAGCCCCAGCATTTT.

This clonotype was detected ten times or more. The V gene is TRBV19, the J gene TRBJ2-3; 14 bases agree with TRBD2. V shed 8 bases and J 8 bases; nucleotides not matched to a gene: 6. Looked up from germline, CDR1 is LNHDA and CDR2 is SQIVND (reference sequence). CDR3 length: 14 amino acids. CDR3 nucleotide sequence: TGTGCCAGTGGGACTAGCGGGAGACGTGGTACGCAGTATTTT. Protein: CASGTSGRRGTQYF.

V is TRBV10-1 and J is TRBJ1-3, with TRBD1 matching over 7 bases. Per the germline V gene, CDR1 is WNHNN and CDR2 is SYGVQD (reference sequence). The J segment lost 0 bases and the V segment lost 6 bases, leaving 8 bases of the junction unmatched. The CDR3 covers 16 residues. CDR3: CASRLQGILSGNTIYF. The CDR3 DNA is TGCGCCAGCAGACTACAGGGGATTCTCTCTGGAAACACCATATATTTT.

This clonotype was picked up a small number of times. The chain is built from TRBV15 and TRBJ2-7; D call uncertain. CDR3 length equals 17 residues. The V end was cut by 0 bases, the J end by 0 bases, with 15 bases between. CDR1 is LNHNV, CDR2 YYDKDF, per germline (reference sequence). The CDR3 DNA reads TGTGCCACCAGCAGAGATCTAAGGCGGATCTTCTCCTACGAGCAGTACTTC. Its translation is CATSRDLRRIFSYEQYF.

This clonotype was found many times. The V call is TRBV3-1, the J call TRBJ1-5, with D possibly being TRBD1 (6 bases). This CDR3 comprises 18 residues. V gave up 3 bases and J gave up 0 bases, with 18 bases separating them. Looked up from germline, CDR1 is LGHDT and CDR2 is YNNKEL (reference sequence). For the CDR3, the DNA is TGTGCCAGCAGCCAGACATACCTCAGGGGACCTAGCAATCAGCCCCAGCATTTT. It is translated as CASSQTYLRGPSNQPQHF.

This clonotype was observed many times. This sequence joins TRBV7-8 and TRBJ1-2; D is uncertain. The V end lost 1 base, the J end lost 1 base, and 4 bases lay between the germline ends. CDR3 length: 13 residues. Germline CDR1 and CDR2: SGHVS and FQNEAQ. DNA for the CDR3: TGTGCCAGCAGCTTAGAGGTTAACTATGGCTACACCTTC. It translates to CASSLEVNYGYTF.

At least ten counts were recorded for this clonotype. The chain has TRBV28 and TRBJ2-7; 8 bases agree with TRBD1. The germline V gene encodes CDR1 MDHEN and CDR2 SYDVKM. J was trimmed by 7 bases and V by 7 bases; bases with no gene match: 15. The CDR3 contains 15 residues. In nucleotides, the CDR3 is TGTGCCAGCACCCCGCCGAGACAGGGGCCCGAAGAGCAGTACTTC. Its protein is CASTPPRQGPEEQYF. Full variable domain (remainder filled in from reference TRBV28 and TRBJ2-7): DVKVTQSSRYLVKRTGEKVFLECVQDMDHENMFWYRQDPGLGLRLIYFSYDVKMKEKGDIPEGYSVSREKKERFSLILESASTNQTSMYLCASTPPRQGPEEQYFGPGTRLTVT.

There are many counts of this clonotype. The chain is built from TRBV19 and TRBJ1-1; 8 bases are shared with TRBD1. V shed 6 bases, J shed 4 bases, and the junction held 10 bases outside the gene matches. This CDR3 spans 15 amino acids. Germline lookup yields CDR1 LNHDA and CDR2 SQIVND (reference sequence). The CDR3 DNA follows: TGTGCCAGTAGGAACTTTGACAGGGGTCCCACTGAAGCTTTCTTT. Its protein product is CASRNFDRGPTEAFF.